This T cell receptor beta chain was documented in a study of blood T cell repertoires in COVID-19. This CDR3 contains 13 residues. Germline-derived CDR1 and CDR2 are SGHRS and YFSETQ. Deletions cut 0 bases from V and 3 bases from J, with 7 bases between. Sequenced by immunoSEQ multiplex PCR; TCRdb stores in-frame clones only, minus some. The sample includes about 220,000 clones, about 86% of them seen just once. The sequenced sample consisted of peripheral blood. The sequence derives from a woman in her twenties or thirties who had recovered from COVID-19. The chain is built from TRBV5-1 and TRBJ2-7; weak D call: TRBD2 (5 bases). CDR3 in DNA: TGCGCCAGCAGCTTGGCCAGCGGCTACGAGCAGTACTTC. It yields the protein CASSLASGYEQYF.